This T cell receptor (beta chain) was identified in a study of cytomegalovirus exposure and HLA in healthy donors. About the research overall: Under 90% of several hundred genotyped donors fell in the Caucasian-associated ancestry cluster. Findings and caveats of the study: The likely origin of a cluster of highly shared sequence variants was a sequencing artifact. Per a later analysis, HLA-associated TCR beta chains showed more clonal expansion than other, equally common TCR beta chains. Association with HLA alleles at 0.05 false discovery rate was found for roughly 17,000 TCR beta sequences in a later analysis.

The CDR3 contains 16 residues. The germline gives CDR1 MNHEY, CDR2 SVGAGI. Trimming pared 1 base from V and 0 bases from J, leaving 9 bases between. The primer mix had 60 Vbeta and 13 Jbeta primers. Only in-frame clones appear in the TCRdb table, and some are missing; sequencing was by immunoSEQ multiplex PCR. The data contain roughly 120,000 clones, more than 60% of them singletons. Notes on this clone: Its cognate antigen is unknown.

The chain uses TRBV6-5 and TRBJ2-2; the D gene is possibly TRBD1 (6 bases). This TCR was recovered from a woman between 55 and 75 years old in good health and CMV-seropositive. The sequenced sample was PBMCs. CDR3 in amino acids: CASSYFGQTNTGELFF. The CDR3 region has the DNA TGTGCCAGCAGTTACTTTGGACAGACGAACACCGGGGAGCTGTTTTTT.